The 32 T cell receptor beta chains given below trace back to one sample, sequenced in a study of blood T cell repertoires in COVID-19. Using immunoSEQ multiplex PCR, the repertoire was profiled, and TCRdb retains in-frame clones only, with some absent. The data hold approximately 490,000 clones, with roughly 87% observed a single time. The material sequenced was PBMCs or T cells enriched from blood (not recorded which). These receptors originate from a woman between 18 and 29 years old who had recovered from COVID-19.

V is TRBV29-1 and J is TRBJ2-2; tentative D call: TRBD1 (6 bases). The V end lost 7 bases, the J end lost 7 bases, and 19 bases lay between the germline ends. Germline CDR1 is SQVTM and CDR2 is ANQGSEA. The CDR3 extends over 14 amino acids. The CDR3 spells CSARPQGIDGELFF. In DNA, the CDR3 is TGCAGCGCCCGACCCCAGGGGATTGACGGGGAGCTGTTTTTT.

The chain is built from TRBV28 and TRBJ1-5, with TRBD1 matching 9 bases. The CDR3 runs 17 residues. Germline V lookup: CDR1 MDHEN, CDR2 SYDVKM. The V and J ends lost 3 bases and 2 bases, in that order; junction bases with no gene match: 8. The CDR3 protein is CASSFTGGRGGNQPQHF. As DNA, the CDR3 is TGTGCCAGCAGTTTTACAGGGGGCAGAGGAGGCAATCAGCCCCAGCATTTT.

The chain joins TRBV19 to TRBJ2-7; TRBD2 is a possible D gene (7 bases). This CDR3 has 15 residues. V was shortened by 1 base and J by 1 base, with 11 bases between the two germline ends. CDR1 and CDR2 (germline): LNHDA, SQIVND (reference sequence). The CDR3 DNA reads TGTGCCAGTAGTATAGGGGGGGGCGCGTCCTACGAGCAGTACTTC. It codes for CASSIGGGASYEQYF.

The sample holds a few counts of this clone. The chain has TRBV12-3 or TRBV12-4 and TRBJ1-2, with 10 nucleotides matching TRBD1. J lost 8 bases, V lost 7 bases, and 7 bases had no gene match. CDR3 length: 13 amino acids. The CDR3 DNA sequence: TGTGCCAGCATTCGACAGGGGGCGCGAGGCTACACCTTC. This encodes CASIRQGARGYTF.

This chain joins TRBV28 and TRBJ1-3; possible D gene TRBD1, 6 bases. The germline V gene has CDR1 MDHEN and CDR2 SYDVKM. Trimming shortened V by 3 bases and J by 0 bases, and 12 bases separated the two germline ends. The CDR3 runs 16 residues. Here the CDR3 DNA reads TGTGCCAGCAGTTTTCACACAGGGTCCTCTGGAAACACCATATATTTT. Amino acids: CASSFHTGSSGNTIYF.

The chain employs TRBV7-2 and TRBJ1-1, with D possibly matching TRBD1 (6 bases). Trimming took off 5 bases at V and 11 bases at J, with 15 bases between the two ends. CDR1 and CDR2 from the germline V gene are SGHTA and FQGNSA. This CDR3 contains 12 residues. CDR3 DNA sequence: TGTGCCAGCAGCGCCTACAGACAGGTGGCTTTCTTT. Translating gives CASSAYRQVAFF.

This clone appeared a single time. The rearrangement links TRBV4-1 to TRBJ1-6, with D unclear. V was trimmed by 4 bases and J by 6 bases, leaving 16 bases between them. The germline CDR1 and CDR2 sequences are MGHRA and YSYEKL. CDR3 length: 16 amino acids. The chain's CDR3 is CASSPAGGSINSPLHF. CDR3 bases: TGCGCCAGCAGCCCTGCGGGCGGCTCTATTAATTCACCCCTCCACTTT.

V and J are TRBV15 and TRBJ2-1, with 7 nucleotides matching TRBD1. The trim removed 4 bases at V and 6 bases at J, leaving 9 bases unmatched. The CDR3 extends over 15 amino acids. Germline V gene data show CDR1 as LNHNV and CDR2 as YYDKDF (reference sequence). The CDR3 bases are TGTGCCACCAGCACTGACAGGGAAAGGGTCAATGAGCAGTTCTTC. Its protein product is CATSTDRERVNEQFF.

This clone was counted once. The chain recombines TRBV12-5 with TRBJ1-2; no clear D gene. The CDR3 is 16 residues long. Germline CDR1 is LGHNT and CDR2 is FRNRAP. Trimming stripped 0 bases from V and 3 bases from J, with 14 bases between. The chain's CDR3 is CASGLVHPGSDYGYTF. CDR3 DNA: TGTGCTAGTGGTTTGGTACACCCCGGGAGCGACTATGGCTACACCTTC.

This chain connects TRBV28 to TRBJ2-3, with 8 bases lining up with TRBD2. V gave up 4 bases and J gave up 5 bases; unmatched junction bases: 14. This CDR3 has 17 amino acids. Per germline, CDR1 MDHEN and CDR2 SYDVKM. The DNA for the CDR3 is TGTGCCAGCAGTTCCCCTTACGGGGGGGCAACAGGAGATACGCAGTATTTT. Its protein is CASSSPYGGATGDTQYF. Looking up the rest from reference TRBV28 and TRBJ2-3 gives the full variable domain: DVKVTQSSRYLVKRTGEKVFLECVQDMDHENMFWYRQDPGLGLRLIYFSYDVKMKEKGDIPEGYSVSREKKERFSLILESASTNQTSMYLCASSSPYGGATGDTQYFGPGTRLTVL.

This clone was observed a single time. The chain has TRBV7-9 and TRBJ2-1, with a possible D match to TRBD2 (6 bases). Trimming pared 6 bases from V and 0 bases from J, leaving 12 bases between. The CDR3 extends over 15 amino acids. Germline CDR1 is SEHNR and CDR2 is FQNEAQ (reference sequence). Here the CDR3 DNA reads TGTGCCAGCAGTTTCGCGGGGAGCTCCTACAATGAGCAGTTCTTC. The encoded protein is CASSFAGSSYNEQFF.

V and J are TRBV6-5 and TRBJ1-3, with a weak D call TRBD1 (6 bases). V was pared by 11 bases and J by 0 bases, with 11 bases between. Germline-derived CDR1 and CDR2 are MNHEY and SVGAGI. CDR3 length: 13 residues. For the CDR3, the DNA is TGTGCCCACAGGGACAACTCTGGAAACACCATATATTTT. Translation gives CAHRDNSGNTIYF.

The chain joins TRBV7-9 to TRBJ1-1; 7 bases line up with TRBD1. The trim removed 3 bases at V and 4 bases at J, leaving 2 bases unmatched. Per germline, CDR1 SEHNR and CDR2 FQNEAQ (reference sequence). The CDR3 length is 13 residues. This CDR3 is CASSFRTGTEAFF. The DNA for the CDR3 is TGTGCCAGCAGCTTCCGGACAGGCACTGAAGCTTTCTTT.

This clone was detected a few times. The chain links TRBV5-1 to TRBJ1-1; 8 bases align to TRBD1. The CDR3 is 13 amino acids. The ends lost 0 bases at V and 7 bases at J; junction bases unmatched: 2. Germline V gene sequence: CDR1 SGHRS, CDR2 YFSETQ. This CDR3 is CASSLATGVEAFF. The CDR3 DNA sequence: TGCGCCAGCAGCTTGGCGACAGGGGTTGAAGCTTTCTTT.

The V gene is TRBV19, the J gene TRBJ1-2; 12 bases line up with TRBD1. Germline values: CDR1 LNHDA, CDR2 SQIVND (reference sequence). V was pared by 1 base and J by 4 bases, with 10 bases of the junction left unmatched. The CDR3 contains 18 residues. The CDR3 sequence is CASSIAPPGTGGSYGYTF. The DNA for the CDR3 is TGTGCCAGTAGTATAGCTCCCCCCGGGACAGGGGGCTCCTATGGCTACACCTTC.

This clone came up once. This rearrangement joins TRBV15 to TRBJ2-3; 8 bases are a match to TRBD2. With 1 base clipped from V and 1 base from J, the junction kept 7 bases outside the gene matches. Germline V gene sequence: CDR1 LNHNV, CDR2 YYDKDF (reference sequence). CDR3 length: 17 amino acids. The CDR3 coding sequence is TGTGCCACCAGCAGAGTAGCCCCAGCGGGGGGCACAGATACGCAGTATTTT. The encoded protein is CATSRVAPAGGTDTQYF. Full variable domain (remainder filled in from reference TRBV15 and TRBJ2-3): DAMVIQNPRYQVTQFGKPVTLSCSQTLNHNVMYWYQQKSSQAPKLLFHYYDKDFNNEADTPDNFQSRRPNTSFCFLDIRSPGLGDTAMYLCATSRVAPAGGTDTQYFGPGTRLTVL.

The chain couples TRBV5-1 to TRBJ2-3; D unclear. The germline V and J ends were trimmed by 7 bases and 8 bases, with 11 bases remaining between them. CDR1 is SGHRS, CDR2 YFSETQ, per germline. The CDR3 spans 11 residues. This CDR3 reads CASGPVGTQYF. In nucleotides, the CDR3 is TGCGCCAGCGGGCCCGTGGGTACGCAGTATTTT.

The rearrangement links TRBV24-1 to TRBJ2-5; TRBD2 aligns across 8 bases. The CDR3 is 17 residues long. Germline V gene sequence: CDR1 KGHDR, CDR2 SFDVKD. V shed 0 bases, J shed 5 bases, and the junction held 10 bases outside the gene matches. The CDR3, as DNA: TGTGCCACCAGTGATTTGTTAGGTGGCGGGGGGCCGGAGACCCAGTACTTC. The encoded protein is CATSDLLGGGGPETQYF.

Only a few counts were recorded for this clone. The chain employs TRBV28 and TRBJ1-1; unclear D gene. Per the germline V gene, CDR1 is MDHEN and CDR2 is SYDVKM. V lost 7 bases to trimming and J lost 0 bases, with 9 bases between them. The CDR3 runs 13 residues. The DNA of the CDR3 is TGTGCCAGCACGGACGGGATGAACACTGAAGCTTTCTTT. Amino acid sequence: CASTDGMNTEAFF.

The V and J genes are TRBV5-1 and TRBJ1-3; maybe TRBD1 (6 bases). The length of the CDR3 is 16 residues. Germline loops: CDR1 SGHRS, CDR2 YFSETQ. The V end was cut by 0 bases, the J end by 1 base, with 11 bases between. The CDR3 DNA reads as TGCGCCAGCAGCTTGGAGGGGGTTGGTTCTGGAAACACCATATATTTT. This translates into CASSLEGVGSGNTIYF.

The chain joins TRBV5-6 to TRBJ1-1; 8 nucleotides match TRBD1. Trimming removed 1 base from V and 4 bases from J; junction bases left unmatched: 9. The V gene's germline CDR1 is SGHDT and CDR2 YYEEEE. The CDR3 spans 16 residues. CDR3 sequence (DNA): TGTGCCAGCAGCTTGATTCTGACAGGGGTAATCACTGAAGCTTTCTTT. The encoded protein is CASSLILTGVITEAFF.

The chain joins TRBV6-2 or TRBV6-3 to TRBJ1-5, with a possible D match to TRBD1 (6 bases). The CDR3 has 15 amino acids. Trimming shortened V by 4 bases and J by 7 bases, and 17 bases separated the two germline ends. The germline V gene encodes CDR1 MNHEY and CDR2 SVGEGT. In DNA, the CDR3 is TGTGCCAGCAGTTCGCTTCGGGGGGCGAAGCAGCCCCAGCATTTT. This sequence encodes CASSSLRGAKQPQHF.

This clone was detected a few times. This sequence joins TRBV12-5 and TRBJ2-5, with D possibly matching TRBD2 (6 bases). The V gene lost 6 bases and the J gene lost 9 bases, with 11 bases spanning the gap. Looked up from germline, CDR1 is LGHNT and CDR2 is FRNRAP. This CDR3 is 11 amino acids long. CDR3 coding DNA: TGTGCTAGTGGCCCCTGGGGGGCCCAGTACTTC. Its protein product is CASGPWGAQYF.

This clone was counted a few times. This chain links TRBV5-6 with TRBJ2-7; D not certain. V lost 4 bases, J lost 0 bases, and 5 bases lay in between. The CDR3 consists of 12 residues. Germline CDR1 is SGHDT and CDR2 is YYEEEE. CDR3 nucleotide sequence: TGTGCCAGCAGCGTCAGCTCCTACGAGCAGTACTTC. Residues: CASSVSSYEQYF.

This clone was observed a single time. The V and J genes are TRBV19 and TRBJ2-7, with 8 nucleotides matching TRBD1. This CDR3 region has 13 residues. The V and J ends lost 4 bases and 3 bases, in that order; junction bases with no gene match: 2. Germline CDR1 LNHDA, CDR2 SQIVND (reference sequence). The CDR3 spells CASSTTGGYEQYF. CDR3 sequence (DNA): TGTGCCAGTAGTACTACAGGGGGCTACGAGCAGTACTTC.

The rearrangement uses TRBV24-1 and TRBJ2-3, with D tentatively TRBD2 (5 bases). Germline lookup yields CDR1 KGHDR and CDR2 SFDVKD. The CDR3 runs to 12 residues. V was clipped by 1 base and J by 7 bases, with 5 bases between them. The CDR3 sequence is CATSDFGNTQYF. In DNA, the CDR3 is TGTGCCACCAGTGATTTCGGGAATACGCAGTATTTT.

V is TRBV6-2 or TRBV6-3 and J is TRBJ1-2; no definite D call. Germline V gives CDR1 MNHEY, CDR2 SVGEGT. V was pared by 3 bases and J by 8 bases, with 7 bases between. The CDR3 runs to 11 residues. CDR3 DNA sequence: TGTGCCAGCAGTTATGGGAGCGGCTACACCTTC. Protein: CASSYGSGYTF.

V is TRBV2 and J is TRBJ1-5; no firm D call. There are 16 residues in the CDR3. Trimming pared 6 bases from V and 2 bases from J, leaving 17 bases between. The germline gives CDR1 SNHLY, CDR2 FYNNEI. The CDR3 DNA follows: TGTGCCAGCAGACCGCCCTTCACAGCGGGCAATCAGCCCCAGCATTTT. Its protein product is CASRPPFTAGNQPQHF.

Only one count was recorded for this clone. The gene calls are TRBV4-1 and TRBJ1-2; the D is unclear. Germline CDR1 is MGHRA and CDR2 is YSYEKL. V lost 6 bases, J lost 1 base, and 21 bases lay in between. CDR3 size: 17 residues. In DNA, the CDR3 is TGCGCCAGCAGTCAGGATTACATGGAACGGCGTAACTATGGCTACACCTTC. It translates to CASSQDYMERRNYGYTF.

The chain has TRBV28 and TRBJ1-1, with D perhaps TRBD1 (5 bases). This CDR3 spans 15 amino acids. Germline V gene sequence: CDR1 MDHEN, CDR2 SYDVKM. The V gene lost 6 bases and the J gene lost 3 bases, with 17 bases spanning the gap. The CDR3 loop is CASSRLGGRYTEAFF. In nucleotides, the CDR3 is TGTGCCAGCAGCAGACTTGGGGGGAGATACACTGAAGCTTTCTTT.

The V and J genes are TRBV5-1 and TRBJ2-5; D perhaps matches TRBD2 (7 bases). Deletions cut 5 bases from V and 7 bases from J, with 24 bases between. Germline V CDR1 and CDR2: SGHRS, YFSETQ. This CDR3 contains 16 residues. For the CDR3, the DNA is TGCGCCAGCAGTGAGTTCGCGGGGGCCTCCGAGGGGACCCAGTACTTC. This translates into CASSEFAGASEGTQYF.

The rearrangement joins TRBV19 to TRBJ1-2; TRBD1 agrees at 8 bases. J was trimmed by 8 bases and V by 4 bases; bases with no gene match: 12. This CDR3 has 15 residues. The germline gives CDR1 LNHDA, CDR2 SQIVND (reference sequence). In DNA, the CDR3 is TGTGCCAGTAGTAAGGGTGCGGACAGGGCTCAAGGCTACACCTTC. Translation gives CASSKGADRAQGYTF.